One and the same sample provided the 10 T cell receptor beta chains below, sequenced in a study of OX40 agonist ivuxolimab in advanced cancers. Method: immunoSEQ multiplex PCR; TCRdb's copy keeps in-frame clones and lacks some. The repertoire consists of about 58,000 clones, with over 80% occurring once and the leading ten covering around 1.7%. Sample: CD4+ or CD8+ T cells sorted from blood, taken in a trial of the OX40 agonist ivuxolimab. The receptors derive from an adult with an advanced solid tumor such as melanoma, head and neck, liver or kidney cancer.

This clone was observed a few times. The chain uses TRBV10-3 and TRBJ1-2, with 7 bases that match TRBD1. V lost 6 bases, J lost 8 bases, and 6 bases stayed unmatched. In germline, CDR1 is ENHRY, CDR2 SYGVKD. This CDR3 contains 12 residues. CDR3: CAISRDSGGYTF. The DNA of the CDR3 is TGTGCCATCAGCCGGGACAGCGGGGGCTACACCTTC.

V is TRBV27 and J is TRBJ1-4, with D maybe TRBD1 (6 bases). Trimming removed 5 bases from V and 0 bases from J, with 13 bases in between. The germline CDR1 and CDR2 sequences are MNHEY and SMNVEV (reference sequence). The CDR3 runs 16 residues. The CDR3 nucleotides are TGTGCCAGCAGTCCCCGACAGGATGCAACTAATGAAAAACTGTTTTTT. This sequence encodes CASSPRQDATNEKLFF.

The chain is built from TRBV19 and TRBJ1-2, with a tentative D call TRBD1 (5 bases). V lost 9 bases and J lost 1, with 12 bases in between. Germline CDR1 is LNHDA and CDR2 is SQIVND (reference sequence). The CDR3 runs 13 residues. CDR3 region: CASTRDSNYGYTF. The CDR3 DNA reads as TGTGCCAGCACCCGCGACAGTAACTATGGCTACACCTTC. Variable domain in full (rest from reference TRBV19 and TRBJ1-2): DGGITQSPKYLFRKEGQNVTLSCEQNLNHDAMYWYRQDPGQGLRLIYYSQIVNDFQKGDIAEGYSVSREKKESFPLTVTSAQKNPTAFYLCASTRDSNYGYTFGSGTRLTVV.

Of note for this clone: An end of the junction does not agree with germline; a read error may underlie this. This chain joins TRBV29-1 and TRBJ2-7; 7 bases map to TRBD2. This CDR3 has 11 residues. Germline CDR1 and CDR2: SQVTM and ANQGSEA. The DNA for the CDR3 is TGTCGGGAGGCAGCCTCCTACGAGCAGTACTTC. As protein: CREAASYEQYF.

The V call is TRBV28, the J call TRBJ1-1; D call uncertain. The CDR3 sequence is 13 residues long. The germline V gene has CDR1 MDHEN and CDR2 SYDVKM. V lost 7 bases to trimming and J lost 3 bases, with 12 bases between them. This chain's CDR3 is CASIGVLHTEAFF. The DNA for the CDR3 is TGTGCCAGCATCGGGGTTCTGCACACTGAAGCTTTCTTT.

This chain joins TRBV19 and TRBJ2-3; maybe TRBD1 (7 bases). This CDR3 is built from 13 residues. The V and J ends lost 11 bases and 6 bases respectively, with 18 bases between them. Germline V gene data show CDR1 as LNHDA and CDR2 as SQIVND (reference sequence). The DNA of the CDR3 is TGTGCCTCGGGGGCAGGGGGGCCTGATACGCAGTATTTT. This sequence encodes CASGAGGPDTQYF.

This chain joins TRBV6-5 and TRBJ2-7, with 8 bases identical to TRBD2. Per the germline V gene, CDR1 is MNHEY and CDR2 is SVGAGI. CDR3 length: 15 residues. V lost 5 bases and J lost 0; bases outside the gene matches: 6. CDR3 residues: CASSAVAGLSYEQYF. The CDR3 DNA reads TGTGCCAGCAGTGCCGTAGCGGGACTCTCCTACGAGCAGTACTTC.

The CDR3 DNA is TGTGCCTGGAAGGCTAGCGGAGATACGCAGTATTTT. Encoded protein: CAWKASGDTQYF. The V call is TRBV30, the J call TRBJ2-3, with TRBD2 matching over 7 bases. The V gene's germline CDR1 is GTSNPN and CDR2 SVGIG (reference sequence). Trimming cost V 4 bases and J 5 bases; bases outside gene matches: 3. CDR3 size: 12 residues.

The V and J genes are TRBV7-8 and TRBJ2-5; unclear D gene. The germline gives CDR1 SGHVS, CDR2 FQNEAQ. The CDR3 loop spans 13 amino acids. V dropped 4 bases and J dropped 2 bases, with 8 bases sitting between them. The CDR3 spells CASSSGPQETQYF. In DNA, the CDR3 is TGTGCCAGCAGCTCCGGGCCTCAAGAGACCCAGTACTTC.

The genes are TRBV11-2 and TRBJ2-2, with D perhaps TRBD2 (5 bases). V was shortened by 5 bases and J by 5 bases, with 9 bases between the two germline ends. The germline CDR1 and CDR2 sequences are SGHAT and FQNNGV. CDR3 length: 13 amino acids. The chain's CDR3 is CASSLTRTGELFF. The CDR3 DNA is TGTGCCAGCAGCCTCACTAGGACCGGGGAGCTGTTTTTT. The whole variable domain, remainder taken from reference TRBV11-2 and TRBJ2-2, is EAGVAQSPRYKIIEKRQSVAFWCNPISGHATLYWYQQILGQGPKLLIQFQNNGVVDDSQLPKDRFSAERLKGVDSTLKIQPAKLEDSAVYLCASSLTRTGELFFGEGSRLTVL.